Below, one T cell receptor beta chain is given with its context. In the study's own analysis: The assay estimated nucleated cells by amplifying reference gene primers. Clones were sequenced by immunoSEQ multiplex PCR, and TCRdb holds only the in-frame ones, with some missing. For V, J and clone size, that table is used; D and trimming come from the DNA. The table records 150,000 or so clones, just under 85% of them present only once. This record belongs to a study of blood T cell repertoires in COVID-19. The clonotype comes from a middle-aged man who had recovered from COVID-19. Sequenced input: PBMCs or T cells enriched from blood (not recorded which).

The CDR3 here is CASSLTESSTF. The CDR3 nucleotides read TGTGCCAGCAGCTTGACTGAGTCGTCAACCTTC. The V gene is TRBV5-6, the J gene TRBJ1-2; D remains unclear. The CDR3 length is 11 residues. Germline CDR1 and CDR2: SGHDT and YYEEEE. V was clipped by 1 base and J by 14 bases, with 12 bases between them.